This is a list of T cell receptor beta chains from one sample in a study of blood T cells in healthy people across ages. From the 5' RACE reads, TCRdb called clonotypes with MiXCR, one entry per CDR3 protein. The sample has 1.5 million to 2 million distinct CDR3 sequences, about 30% seen once; the top ten hold about 8%. Source material: blood. Receptors originate from a woman aged 25-40 years in good health. CDR3s include the opening cysteine and the closing phenylalanine or tryptophan. Each record gives: V gene, D gene, J gene, clone size, CDR3 protein, CDR3 DNA. D genes are given only for firm matches. Clone size is shown for a subset of rows, as once, few, many or a class of expanded clone.

TRBV7-3	.	TRBJ2-1	few	CTSRLNNKQFF	TGTACCAGCAGATTAAACAACAAGCAGTTCTTC
TRBV5-1	.	TRBJ2-7	few	CASSPASQVFHEQYF	TGCGCCAGCAGCCCTGCTTCGCAGGTCTTCCACGAGCAGTACTTC
TRBV3-1	.	TRBJ2-1	.	CATRGVDEQFF	TGTGCCACCCGAGGGGTGGATGAGCAGTTCTTC
TRBV2	.	TRBJ2-4	many	CASSLRGGKNIQYF	TGTGCCAGCAGCTTGAGAGGGGGGAAAAACATTCAGTACTTC
TRBV7-9	.	TRBJ2-2	few	CATLIGTGELFF	TGTGCCACCCTGATTGGCACCGGGGAGCTGTTTTTT
TRBV7-2	.	TRBJ2-3	.	CASSHTTDREGTDTQYF	TGTGCCAGCAGCCACACAACGGACAGGGAGGGTACAGATACGCAGTATTTT
TRBV12-3/TRBV12-4	.	TRBJ1-5	.	CASTSGHIKPQHF	TGTGCCAGCACCTCAGGACATATCAAGCCCCAGCATTTT
TRBV5-1	TRBD2	TRBJ2-5	.	CASSVTSGSQETQYF	TGCGCCAGCAGCGTAACTAGCGGGAGCCAAGAGACCCAGTACTTC
TRBV4-1	TRBD2	TRBJ2-7	once	CASSQVTSGRRSEQYF	TGCGCCAGCAGCCAAGTGACTAGCGGGAGGAGATCCGAGCAGTACTTC
TRBV25-1	TRBD1	TRBJ2-7	many	CASSAPGQGLGEQYF	TGTGCCAGCAGTGCTCCGGGACAGGGTTTGGGGGAGCAGTACTTC
TRBV7-9	.	TRBJ1-5	.	CSSSSQGNQPQHF	TGTTCCAGCAGCTCCCAGGGCAATCAGCCCCAGCATTTT
TRBV3-1	TRBD2	TRBJ2-2	.	CASSQGGSGRTGELFF	TGTGCCAGCAGCCAAGGGGGTAGCGGGAGAACCGGGGAGCTGTTTTTT
TRBV12-3/TRBV12-4	TRBD2	TRBJ2-7	.	CASSPAGTSGRKEQYF	TGTGCCAGCAGTCCAGCCGGGACTAGCGGGAGAAAAGAGCAGTACTTC
TRBV4-3	.	TRBJ2-3	.	CASSQDREPADTQYF	TGCGCCAGCAGCCAAGATCGAGAGCCCGCAGATACGCAGTATTTT
TRBV20-1	.	TRBJ2-1	many	CSAPIPGSINEQFF	TGCAGTGCTCCGATCCCCGGGTCGATTAATGAGCAGTTCTTC
TRBV18	.	TRBJ2-1	.	CASSPRVASYNEQFF	TGTGCCAGCTCCCCTCGGGTAGCGTCTTACAATGAGCAGTTCTTC
TRBV29-1	.	TRBJ1-2	few	CSAGVGRDGYTF	TGCAGCGCAGGGGTGGGTCGGGATGGCTACACCTTC
TRBV5-1	.	TRBJ1-2	few	CASSFGRKTNYGYTF	TGCGCCAGCAGCTTTGGCCGGAAAACTAACTATGGCTACACCTTC
TRBV2	.	TRBJ1-1	.	CASSQQPMNTEAFF	TGTGCCAGCAGTCAGCAACCCATGAACACTGAAGCTTTCTTT
TRBV9	.	TRBJ2-7	many	CASSVNPTSEQYF	TGTGCCAGCAGCGTAAACCCCACCAGCGAGCAGTACTTC
TRBV3-1	.	TRBJ2-3	.	CASSSLGGSDTDTQYF	TGTGCCAGCAGCTCCCTAGGGGGTTCCGACACAGATACGCAGTATTTT
TRBV10-3	.	TRBJ2-7	.	CAISDPGTGSYEQYF	TGTGCCATCAGTGACCCTGGAACAGGGTCCTACGAGCAGTACTTC
TRBV12-3/TRBV12-4	TRBD2	TRBJ2-2	.	CASSWDAGLAGTGELFF	TGTGCCAGCAGTTGGGACGCGGGACTAGCGGGGACCGGGGAGCTGTTTTTT
TRBV29-1	.	TRBJ2-7	many	CSVVHEGWEQYF	TGCAGCGTTGTACACGAGGGATGGGAGCAGTACTTC
TRBV2	TRBD1	TRBJ1-2	.	CNQEDRVYGYTF	TGCAACCAGGAAGACAGGGTCTATGGCTACACCTTC
TRBV11-2	TRBD2	TRBJ2-4	.	CASSLAGGFANIQYF	TGTGCCAGCAGCTTAGCGGGGGGTTTTGCGAACATTCAGTACTTC
TRBV6-5	.	TRBJ2-2	.	CASSYDRNGPGELFF	TGTGCCAGCAGTTACGACAGGAACGGTCCCGGGGAGCTGTTTTTT
TRBV4-2	.	TRBJ2-3	.	CASSQEVGGDTQYF	TGTGCCAGCAGCCAAGAGGTGGGGGGTGATACGCAGTATTTT
TRBV4-1	.	TRBJ1-1	once	CASSRIGPLNTEAFF	TGCGCCAGCAGTCGAATCGGACCGTTGAACACTGAAGCTTTCTTT
TRBV14	.	TRBJ2-3	.	CASSLQGVDTQYF	TGTGCCAGCAGTCTACAGGGAGTAGATACGCAGTATTTT
TRBV7-8	.	TRBJ1-1	.	CASTLAGGGVTEAFF	TGTGCCAGCACTCTCGCGGGGGGAGGTGTCACTGAAGCTTTCTTT
TRBV20-1	.	TRBJ2-7	many	CSARNSAGAYEQYF	TGCAGTGCTAGAAATTCGGCGGGCGCCTACGAGCAGTACTTC
TRBV10-3	.	TRBJ2-7	.	CAISEPLGEQYF	TGTGCCATCAGTGAACCTCTGGGGGAGCAGTACTTC
TRBV7-2	.	TRBJ1-3	.	CASSPISGEGGNTRYF	TGTGCCAGCAGCCCGATCTCAGGGGAGGGGGGAAACACCAGATATTTT
TRBV7-9	.	TRBJ2-1	.	CASSLKWANYNEQFF	TGTGCCAGCAGCTTAAAGTGGGCGAACTACAATGAGCAGTTCTTC
TRBV20-1	TRBD2	TRBJ2-7	few	CSASIPAGGPYEQYF	TGCAGTGCTAGTATCCCAGCGGGGGGGCCGTACGAGCAGTACTTC
TRBV6-2/TRBV6-3	.	TRBJ2-1	.	CASSRPNSYNEQFF	TGTGCCAGCAGTCGCCCAAACTCCTACAATGAGCAGTTCTTC
TRBV5-5	TRBD2	TRBJ2-3	.	CASSLVGGGSTDTQYF	TGTGCCAGCAGCTTGGTCGGGGGGGGCAGCACAGATACGCAGTATTTT
TRBV2	.	TRBJ2-5	.	CASIREETQYF	TGTGCCAGCATCCGGGAAGAGACCCAGTACTTC
TRBV9	.	TRBJ2-7	few	CASSVDPGGGEQYF	TGTGCCAGCAGCGTAGATCCCGGGGGCGGCGAGCAGTACTTC
TRBV10-3	TRBD2	TRBJ2-5	few	CAIRERAGGETQYF	TGTGCCATCAGGGAGAGGGCGGGGGGAGAGACCCAGTACTTC
TRBV3-1	TRBD2	TRBJ2-5	.	CASSSTSGVRQETQYF	TGTGCCAGCAGCTCAACTAGCGGGGTGAGACAAGAGACCCAGTACTTC
TRBV9	TRBD2	TRBJ2-3	.	CASSVVAGGPKDTQYF	TGTGCCAGCAGCGTAGTAGCGGGGGGGCCAAAGGATACGCAGTATTTT
TRBV4-1	TRBD1	TRBJ2-3	few	CASSPIPGGFTDTQYF	TGCGCCAGCAGCCCTATTCCAGGGGGTTTCACAGATACGCAGTATTTT
TRBV12-3/TRBV12-4	.	TRBJ2-1	.	CASRPATGYNERFF	TGTGCCAGCCGCCCAGCTACGGGCTACAATGAGCGGTTCTTC
TRBV9	TRBD1	TRBJ1-1	.	CASSLLQGGNTEAFF	TGTGCCAGCAGCCTACTACAGGGGGGGAACACTGAAGCTTTCTTT
TRBV19	TRBD1	TRBJ2-7	.	CASSTAGQGVYEQYF	TGTGCCAGTAGCACTGCGGGACAGGGAGTCTACGAGCAGTACTTC
TRBV29-1	.	TRBJ1-2	many	CSVAPLYGYTF	TGCAGCGTTGCCCCCCTCTATGGCTACACCTTC